The 12 T cell receptor beta chains in this list originate from one sample, sequenced in a study of blood T cell repertoires in COVID-19 (dated by TCRdb to 2019 to 2021). Preparation of the library involved the immunoSEQ multiplex PCR assay. TCRdb took over this immuneACCESS table, retaining in-frame rearrangements with V and J assigned. Such tables are incomplete; in checked studies, under half of the missing clones stem from an unresolved V gene, and the remainder is unexplained. This sample has some 78,000 clones in its table, and 70% to 90% of those were observed once. The ten largest clonotypes hold 4.9% of the sample. Material: peripheral blood. These receptors were taken from a woman older than 75 with active or convalescent COVID-19.

The V gene is TRBV6-5, the J gene TRBJ2-5, with D possibly matching TRBD1 (6 bases). The CDR3 loop spans 15 amino acids. The germline V gene encodes CDR1 MNHEY and CDR2 SVGAGI. V was shortened by 7 bases and J by 0 bases, with 15 bases between the two germline ends. In DNA, the CDR3 is TGTGCCAGCACGAAAAACGGACAGCACCAAGAGACCCAGTACTTC. As protein: CASTKNGQHQETQYF.

This sequence joins TRBV9 and TRBJ2-2; 7 bases match TRBD1. Germline V lookup: CDR1 SGDLS, CDR2 YYNGEE. Germline trimming cut 0 bases from V and 6 bases from J; bases unmatched to any gene: 5. This CDR3 contains 15 residues. The CDR3 DNA reads TGTGCCAGCAGCGTAGGAGGGGGCCTGGCCGGGGAGCTGTTTTTT. Translating gives CASSVGGGLAGELFF.

V gene TRBV18 combines with J gene TRBJ1-5; maybe TRBD1 (5 bases). This CDR3 region has 16 residues. Germline CDR1 is KGHSH and CDR2 is LQKENI. Trimming removed 3 bases from V and 3 bases from J, with 15 bases in between. DNA for the CDR3: TGTGCCAGCTCACCGAATCAGGGTCGCTACAATCAGCCCCAGCATTTT. Its protein product is CASSPNQGRYNQPQHF.

This clone has a single count. V and J are TRBV27 and TRBJ2-1, with a tentative D call TRBD2 (5 bases). The germline V gene encodes CDR1 MNHEY and CDR2 SMNVEV (reference sequence). This CDR3 has 16 amino acids. Trimming stripped 5 bases from V and 0 bases from J, with 14 bases between. The CDR3 coding sequence is TGTGCCAGCAGTCTCACGGGGTCCCGCTCCTACAATGAGCAGTTCTTC. This sequence encodes CASSLTGSRSYNEQFF.

The chain has TRBV6-5 and TRBJ1-3; D not resolved. V gave up 1 base and J gave up 2 bases, with 9 bases separating them. There are 15 residues in the CDR3. CDR1 MNHEY and CDR2 SVGAGI come from the germline V gene. The CDR3 here is CASSYFTGPGNTIYF. The CDR3 DNA reads TGTGCCAGCAGTTACTTTACCGGTCCTGGAAACACCATATATTTT.

J is TRBJ2-1 and V is TRBV7-2, with 11 bases aligning to TRBD2. This CDR3 is built from 15 residues. Germline values: CDR1 SGHTA, CDR2 FQGNSA. Losses at the gene ends were 3 bases for V and 15 bases for J; bases not matched to a gene: 13. The CDR3 DNA reads as TGTGCCAGCAGCTTGGGGAGCGGGACTAGCGGTATCATGTTCTTC. Its protein product is CASSLGSGTSGIMFF.

The chain uses TRBV4-2 and TRBJ2-5, with TRBD2 identical over 12 bases. Germline V gene sequence: CDR1 LGHNA, CDR2 YNFKEQ. V shed 3 bases and J 5 bases; nucleotides not matched to a gene: 10. The CDR3 loop spans 17 amino acids. As DNA, the CDR3 is TGTGCCAGCAGCCAGGCCAGGACTAGCGGGGTGGAGGAGACCCAGTACTTC. This translates into CASSQARTSGVEETQYF.

This chain links TRBV5-1 with TRBJ2-3; 7 bases agree with TRBD2. The CDR3 sequence is 16 residues long. CDR1 is SGHRS and CDR2 is YFSETQ in the germline V gene. The junction had 12 bases not matched to a gene; V was cut back by 2 bases and J by 6 bases. The CDR3 region is CASSFAVGRAMDTQYF. DNA for the CDR3: TGCGCCAGCAGCTTCGCCGTTGGGAGGGCCATGGATACGCAGTATTTT.

The rearrangement links TRBV7-2 to TRBJ2-5; TRBD1 aligns across 7 bases. The CDR3 extends over 14 amino acids. V lost 1 base and J lost 5; bases outside the gene matches: 4. Per germline, CDR1 SGHTA and CDR2 FQGNSA. Here the CDR3 reads CASSLVGGGETQYF. CDR3 sequence (DNA): TGTGCCAGCAGCTTAGTAGGGGGCGGGGAGACCCAGTACTTC.

This rearrangement joins TRBV5-8 to TRBJ2-3; 12 nucleotides agree with TRBD2. CDR1 and CDR2 (germline): SGHTS, YDEGEE. The junction had 12 bases not matched to a gene; V was cut back by 0 bases and J by 4 bases. CDR3 size: 19 residues. CDR3 sequence reads: CASSLAGSSGRARADTQYF. CDR3 nucleotides: TGTGCCAGCAGCTTGGCCGGGTCTAGCGGGAGGGCCAGGGCAGATACGCAGTATTTT.

V is TRBV7-2 and J is TRBJ1-2; 7 nucleotides match TRBD1. Germline assignment: CDR1 SGHTA and CDR2 FQGNSA. Trimming at V came to 1 base and at J to 4 bases, leaving 6 bases not matched to a gene. The CDR3 sequence is 15 residues long. CDR3 in amino acids: CASSLEVDRFYGYTF. The DNA of the CDR3 is TGTGCCAGCAGCTTAGAGGTGGACAGGTTCTATGGCTACACCTTC.

CDR3: CATTEGIRGQETQYF. CDR3 nucleotides: TGCGCCACCACAGAGGGGATTCGGGGGCAAGAGACCCAGTACTTC. This chain joins TRBV5-1 and TRBJ2-5; D might be TRBD2 (6 bases). Trimming left V 9 bases short and J 2 bases short, with 20 bases between. The germline V gene encodes CDR1 SGHRS and CDR2 YFSETQ. CDR3 length: 15 amino acids.